A single sample gave rise to the 3 T cell receptor beta chains below, sequenced in a study of blood T cell repertoires in COVID-19 (dated by TCRdb to 2020 to 2022). The library came from the immunoSEQ multiplex PCR assay. TCRdb mirrors the immuneACCESS table, restricted to in-frame sequences. Some clones are absent from its copies; in checked studies, under half trace to an unresolved V gene, and the reason for the others is unknown. A total of a few hundred thousand clones appear in this sample, 70% to 90% of them only once. The ten top clones hold approximately 5.2% of the sample. Sequenced sample: PBMCs or T cells enriched from blood (not recorded which). The receptors come from a woman younger than 45 who had recovered from COVID-19.

The gene calls are TRBV4-2 and TRBJ2-5; 8 bases match TRBD2. The CDR3 consists of 15 residues. Germline CDR1 reads LGHNA; CDR2 reads YNFKEQ. The ends lost 0 bases at V and 4 bases at J; junction bases unmatched: 4. DNA of the CDR3: TGTGCCAGCAGCCAAGACGGGACTAGAGGAGAGACCCAGTACTTC. Translating gives CASSQDGTRGETQYF.

The chain employs TRBV5-1 and TRBJ1-2, with D unresolved. V gave up 1 base and J gave up 3 bases, with 10 bases separating them. CDR3 length: 14 residues. The germline V gene has CDR1 SGHRS and CDR2 YFSETQ. The CDR3 DNA sequence: TGCGCCAGCAGCTTGTACAGTACCGACTATGGCTACACCTTC. It specifies CASSLYSTDYGYTF.

The chain couples TRBV19 to TRBJ2-3; 8 bases align to TRBD1. The germline gives CDR1 LNHDA, CDR2 SQIVND (reference sequence). The CDR3 consists of 15 residues. The J segment lost 4 bases and the V segment lost 3 bases, leaving 6 bases of the junction unmatched. The CDR3 reads CASSMDRVVSDTQYF. As DNA, the CDR3 is TGTGCCAGTAGTATGGACAGGGTTGTCTCAGATACGCAGTATTTT.